A single sample is the source of the 12 T cell receptor beta chains below, sequenced in a study of cytomegalovirus exposure and HLA in healthy donors. Primers for the PCR totalled 60 Vbeta and 13 Jbeta. Produced via immunoSEQ multiplex PCR; TCRdb's table is partial and in-frame only. The sample holds about 190,000 clones, roughly 80% seen once. Sequencing was carried out using PBMCs. The receptors were sampled from a woman aged 18-30 years in good health and CMV-seronegative.

The V call is TRBV7-8, the J call TRBJ1-3, with D perhaps matching TRBD1 (6 bases). From germline, CDR1 is SGHVS and CDR2 FQNEAQ. Between the trimmed V and J ends, which lost 5 bases and 4 bases, there was a span of 15 bases. The length of the CDR3 is 15 residues. CDR3 amino acids: CASSPRQERGNTIYF. The CDR3 DNA follows: TGTGCCAGCAGCCCTAGACAGGAGAGAGGAAACACCATATATTTT.

This chain uses TRBV10-1 with TRBJ2-1; weak D call: TRBD1 (6 bases). This CDR3 region has 13 residues. The germline gives CDR1 WNHNN, CDR2 SYGVQD (reference sequence). Trimming left V 5 bases short and J 4 bases short, with 9 bases between. DNA for the CDR3: TGCGCCAGCAGTAGAGGGGGTTACAATGAGCAGTTCTTC. Translating it yields CASSRGGYNEQFF.

The chain carries TRBV4-2 and TRBJ1-2; 7 nucleotides align to TRBD1. The CDR3 length is 14 residues. The germline V gene has CDR1 LGHNA and CDR2 YNFKEQ. J was trimmed by 7 bases and V by 2 bases; bases with no gene match: 7. The CDR3 loop reads CASSQTQGKGGYTF. The CDR3 DNA follows: TGTGCCAGCAGCCAAACACAGGGGAAGGGTGGCTACACCTTC.

This sequence joins TRBV7-3 and TRBJ2-7; D is perhaps TRBD1 (5 bases). The CDR3 contains 15 residues. V lost 1 base to trimming and J lost 5 bases, with 15 bases between them. Germline-derived CDR1 and CDR2 are SGHTA and FQGTGA. The CDR3 is CASSLNGAGLNEQYF. The CDR3 bases are TGTGCCAGCAGCTTAAATGGCGCAGGGCTAAACGAGCAGTACTTC.

DNA for the CDR3: TGCGCCAGCAGCTTGGGGGACAGGGTGTTCTTC. Its translation: CASSLGDRVFF. The rearrangement joins TRBV5-1 to TRBJ2-1; 9 bases fit TRBD1. The V gene's germline CDR1 is SGHRS and CDR2 YFSETQ. The CDR3 has 11 amino acids. V lost 0 bases, J lost 15 bases, and 1 base stayed unmatched.

The rearrangement links TRBV4-2 to TRBJ2-7, with 10 bases identical to TRBD2. Per the germline V gene, CDR1 is LGHNA and CDR2 is YNFKEQ. The CDR3 runs 16 residues. With 1 base clipped from V and 3 bases from J, the junction kept 6 bases outside the gene matches. CDR3 amino acids: CASSQVASGGIYEQYF. The CDR3 DNA is TGTGCCAGCAGCCAAGTGGCTAGCGGGGGTATCTACGAGCAGTACTTC.

The rearrangement joins TRBV19 to TRBJ2-2, with 10 bases lining up with TRBD2. CDR1 is LNHDA, CDR2 SQIVND, per germline (reference sequence). V gave up 9 bases and J gave up 7 bases; unmatched junction bases: 11. This CDR3 region has 15 residues. The CDR3 sequence is CASLRLAGLVGELFF. The CDR3 DNA follows: TGTGCCAGCCTCCGACTAGCGGGTCTGGTCGGGGAGCTGTTTTTT. The variable domain in full, completed from reference TRBV19 and TRBJ2-2, reads DGGITQSPKYLFRKEGQNVTLSCEQNLNHDAMYWYRQDPGQGLRLIYYSQIVNDFQKGDIAEGYSVSREKKESFPLTVTSAQKNPTAFYLCASLRLAGLVGELFFGEGSRLTVL.

This clone was seen a few times. Other DNA sequences in the sample encode the same CDR3. The chain employs TRBV7-8 and TRBJ1-5, with 9 nucleotides matching TRBD1. V shed 5 bases, J shed 3 bases, and the junction held 8 bases outside the gene matches. The CDR3 totals 16 residues. Germline values: CDR1 SGHVS, CDR2 FQNEAQ. CDR3 sequence (DNA): TGTGCCAGCAGCCGTACCTGGACAGGGGACAATCAGCCCCAGCATTTT. It encodes CASSRTWTGDNQPQHF. The variable domain in full, completed from reference TRBV7-8 and TRBJ1-5, reads GAGVSQSPRYKVAKRGQDVALRCDPISGHVSLFWYQQALGQGPEFLTYFQNEAQLDKSGLPSDRFFAERPEGSVSTLKIQRTQQEDSAVYLCASSRTWTGDNQPQHFGDGTRLSIL.

Only a few counts were recorded for this clone. The V and J genes are TRBV10-2 and TRBJ2-1, with TRBD2 identical over 9 bases. This CDR3 contains 15 residues. After removal of 8 bases from V and 10 bases from J, the junction contained 15 bases not matched to a gene. CDR1 and CDR2 from the germline V gene are WSHSY and SAAADI. CDR3 coding DNA: TGCGCCAGCCGGTCAATGGGCGGGGGGGCTTGGGAGCAGTTCTTC. Protein: CASRSMGGGAWEQFF.

The V gene is TRBV9, the J gene TRBJ2-1; D is perhaps TRBD2 (5 bases). Trimming removed 0 bases at V and 2 bases at J, with 9 bases between. Germline loops: CDR1 SGDLS, CDR2 YYNGEE. This CDR3 comprises 15 residues. The CDR3 here is CASSVERAPYNEQFF. The CDR3, as DNA: TGTGCCAGCAGCGTAGAGAGGGCCCCCTACAATGAGCAGTTCTTC.

The chain combines TRBV6-6 with TRBJ1-5; TRBD1 agrees at 12 bases. The CDR3 has 16 amino acids. Germline assignment: CDR1 MNHNY and CDR2 SVGAGI (reference sequence). J gave up 6 bases and V 7 bases, and 10 bases lay outside the gene matches. The CDR3 DNA reads TGTGCCAGCAAAATATCGGGACAGGGGGCATTTCAGCCCCAGCATTTT. Protein: CASKISGQGAFQPQHF.

This clone has a single count. The rearrangement uses TRBV4-1 and TRBJ1-5, with a possible D match to TRBD1 (6 bases). Germline V gives CDR1 MGHRA, CDR2 YSYEKL. The CDR3 contains 16 residues. Trimming cost V 1 base and J 3 bases, with 13 bases left between them. CDR3 sequence (DNA): TGCGCCAGCAGCCAAGCTACAGGGCCGATCAATCAGCCCCAGCATTTT. It codes for CASSQATGPINQPQHF.